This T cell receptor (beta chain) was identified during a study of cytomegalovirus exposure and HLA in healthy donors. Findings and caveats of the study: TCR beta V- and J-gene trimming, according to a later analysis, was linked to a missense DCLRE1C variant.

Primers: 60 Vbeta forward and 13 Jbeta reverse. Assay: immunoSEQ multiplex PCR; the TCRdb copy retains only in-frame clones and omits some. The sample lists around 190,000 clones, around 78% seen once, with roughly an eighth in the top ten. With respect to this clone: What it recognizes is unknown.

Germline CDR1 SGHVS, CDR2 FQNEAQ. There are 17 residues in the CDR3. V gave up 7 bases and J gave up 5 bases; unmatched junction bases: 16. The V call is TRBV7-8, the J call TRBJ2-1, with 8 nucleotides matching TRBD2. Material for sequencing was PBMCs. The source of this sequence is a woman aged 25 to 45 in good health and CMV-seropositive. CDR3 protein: CASTLPGGRGRHNEQFF. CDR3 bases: TGTGCCAGCACCCTTCCGGGGGGGCGGGGGCGACACAATGAGCAGTTCTTC.